A single sample gave rise to the 7 T cell receptor beta chains below, sequenced in a study of metastatic and nonmetastatic thyroid tumors. Nobody among the patients had been given any treatment before thyroid surgery. Using MiXCR, TCRdb re-called clones from the PCR reads. This sample has under 55,000 clones, with around a sixth found just once. Sample: blood. These receptors were taken from a female donor with papillary thyroid cancer or a benign thyroid nodule (not recorded which). Some clones in this sample may be carry-over from other donors' samples.

This clone is labeled as medium-sized (0.01 to 0.1%). Additional DNA sequences in this sample encode the identical CDR3. The chain joins TRBV2 to TRBJ2-7; possibly TRBD1 or TRBD2 for D (5 bases each). The CDR3 is made up of 14 amino acids. From germline, CDR1 is SNHLY and CDR2 FYNNEI. The V gene lost 8 bases and the J gene lost 0 bases, with 14 bases spanning the gap. The CDR3 is CASEGQRSSYEQYF. The CDR3 nucleotides read TGTGCCAGCGAGGGGCAGCGAAGCTCCTACGAGCAGTACTTC.

This clone has ten or more counts. The CDR3, as DNA: TGCAGTGCTCTCGGACAGGGAACCGGGGAGCTGTTTTTT. As protein: CSALGQGTGELFF. This chain uses TRBV20-1 with TRBJ2-2; 8 bases are shared with TRBD1. The CDR3 is made up of 13 amino acids. J gave up 5 bases and V 5 bases, and 4 bases lay outside the gene matches. Germline CDR1 DFQATT, CDR2 SNEGSKA (reference sequence).

By share of the sample, this clone is medium-sized. The rearrangement links TRBV6-1 to TRBJ2-5; D is tentatively TRBD1 or TRBD2 (6 bases each). With 4 bases removed from V and 5 bases from J, the gap between germline ends came to 23 bases. The germline gives CDR1 MNHNS, CDR2 SASEGT. The CDR3 is 17 amino acids. The CDR3 nucleotides are TGTGCCAGCAGTGGCCAGTCCGGCGAAAAAGGGGGGGAGACCCAGTACTTC. This gives the protein CASSGQSGEKGGETQYF.

This clone was seen repeatedly, ten times or more. This CDR3 reads CASTLDRGADGYTF. The CDR3 nucleotides are TGTGCCAGCACATTGGACAGGGGAGCTGATGGCTACACCTTC. This rearrangement joins TRBV28 to TRBJ1-2; 9 nucleotides align to TRBD1. The CDR3 extends over 14 amino acids. Germline CDR1 reads MDHEN; CDR2 reads SYDVKM. Trimming removed 7 bases from V and 6 bases from J; junction bases left unmatched: 9.

Turning to this clone: The junction and the germline gene differ at one end; a read error may be behind it. The chain links TRBV10-2 to TRBJ2-4; D call uncertain. The CDR3 sequence is 13 residues long. The germline CDR1 and CDR2 sequences are WSHSY and SAAADI. CDR3 in amino acids: CASSERAKSIQYF. Here the CDR3 DNA reads TGCGCCAGCAGTGAGAGGGCCAAAAGCATTCAGTACTTC.

Many counts were recorded for this clone. The chain joins TRBV2 to TRBJ1-1; D is uncertain. This CDR3 is 13 amino acids long. The ends were cut back, 4 bases at V and 1 base at J, with 7 bases in the middle. The germline V gene has CDR1 SNHLY and CDR2 FYNNEI. The CDR3 here is CASSVLRNTEAFF. CDR3 bases: TGTGCCAGCAGTGTTCTGAGGAACACTGAAGCTTTCTTT.

This clone was detected many times. The rearrangement joins TRBV7-3 to TRBJ2-1; TRBD1 agrees at 9 bases. CDR1 and CDR2 (germline): SGHTA, FQGTGA. The CDR3 is 15 amino acids. J lost 7 bases, V lost 1 base, and 5 bases had no gene match. CDR3 in amino acids: CASSLRQGGVNEQFF. Here the CDR3 DNA reads TGTGCCAGCAGCTTAAGACAGGGGGGTGTAAATGAGCAGTTCTTC.